The rows below give T cell receptor beta chains drawn from one sample of a study of vaccination effects on CD4 cells after COVID-19. For these receptors, no antigen is known. Measured with immunoSEQ multiplex PCR; TCRdb has only the in-frame clones, and not every one. The top ten clones hold roughly 4.2% of a sample with about 57,000 clones, under 85% of them seen once. The material sequenced was CD4+ T cells from PBMCs cultured without peptide, taken after COVID-19 vaccination. The receptors stem from a human donor who received a COVID-19 vaccine. Both conserved end residues are part of each CDR3. The D gene is left open where the match is weak. Where a row states a size, it is once, few, many or the class of an expanded clone; other rows omit it.

cdr3_length j_call d_call clone_size v_call cdr3_aa cdr3_nt
12 TRBJ1-4 NA NA TRBV10-3 CAIGQFNEKLFF TGTGCCATCGGACAGTTTAATGAAAAACTGTTTTTT
17 TRBJ2-3 TRBD1 NA TRBV4-3 CASSQGTGDGGSYTQYF TGCGCCAGCAGCCAAGGGACAGGGGATGGGGGCTCATATACGCAGTATTTT
15 TRBJ2-1 TRBD2 many TRBV2 CASSEGRIPGGEQFF TGTGCCAGCAGTGAAGGCAGGATTCCGGGGGGTGAGCAGTTCTTC
12 TRBJ1-1 NA NA TRBV12-3/TRBV12-4 CASTGTNTEAFF TGTGCCAGCACAGGGACGAACACTGAAGCTTTCTTT
15 TRBJ1-5 TRBD1 NA TRBV6-5 CASRRTQGSNQPQHF TGTGCCAGCCGTAGAACACAGGGGAGCAATCAGCCCCAGCATTTT
16 TRBJ2-7 TRBD1 once TRBV6-2/TRBV6-3 CASSYSRTGEGYEQYF TGTGCCAGCAGTTACTCAAGGACAGGGGAAGGGTACGAGCAGTACTTC
18 TRBJ1-2 TRBD1 once TRBV11-2 CASSLRWWGQGDGYGYTF TGTGCCAGCAGCTTAAGGTGGTGGGGGCAGGGGGACGGCTATGGCTACACCTTC
12 TRBJ1-2 NA NA TRBV12-3/TRBV12-4 CASSLRGDGYTF TGTGCCAGCAGTTTAAGGGGAGATGGCTACACCTTC
15 TRBJ1-3 TRBD1 NA TRBV10-3 CAIRGGTGPGNTIYF TGTGCCATCAGGGGCGGGACAGGGCCTGGAAACACCATATATTTT
14 TRBJ2-7 TRBD1 NA TRBV28 CASSWTGPSYEQYF TGTGCCAGCAGTTGGACAGGTCCAAGCTACGAGCAGTACTTC
14 TRBJ2-3 NA few TRBV30 CAWEMSSSTDTQYF TGTGCCTGGGAGATGAGCAGTAGCACAGATACGCAGTATTTT
11 TRBJ1-3 NA NA TRBV6-5 CASKRGNTIYF TGTGCCAGCAAGCGCGGAAACACCATATATTTT
12 TRBJ2-5 NA once TRBV27 CASSRLGETQYF TGTGCCAGCAGTAGACTAGGAGAGACCCAGTACTTC
16 TRBJ1-2 NA NA TRBV30 CAWSVLNLAGGYGYTF TGTGCCTGGAGTGTACTAAATTTAGCAGGAGGGTATGGCTACACCTTC
16 TRBJ2-7 NA NA TRBV5-6 CASSLVSGPLFYEQYF TGTGCCAGCAGCTTGGTCTCAGGGCCCCTCTTCTACGAGCAGTACTTC
13 TRBJ2-7 NA NA TRBV10-1 CASSVGGGWEQYF TGCGCCAGCTCGGTGGGGGGGGGCTGGGAGCAGTACTTC
14 TRBJ2-1 NA NA TRBV4-1 CASSQSGYHNEQFF TGCGCCAGCAGCCAATCAGGGTACCACAATGAGCAGTTCTTC
18 TRBJ2-5 TRBD2 NA TRBV3-1/TRBV3-2 CASSQVVAGGRYQETQYF TGTGCCAGCAGCCAAGTGGTAGCGGGGGGGCGTTATCAAGAGACCCAGTACTTC
13 TRBJ2-7 NA NA TRBV30 CAWSVGGLYEQYF TGTGCCTGGAGTGTAGGTGGCCTATACGAGCAGTACTTC
19 TRBJ1-3 NA NA TRBV5-6 CASSLFFVAGETSGNTIYF TGTGCCAGCAGCTTGTTCTTCGTAGCAGGGGAAACCTCTGGAAACACCATATATTTT
15 TRBJ2-3 TRBD1 few TRBV4-2 CASSQDMGQADTQYF TGTGCCAGCAGCCAAGATATGGGACAGGCTGATACGCAGTATTTT
14 TRBJ1-1 NA NA TRBV18 CASSTQEGNTEAFF TGTGCCAGCTCAACCCAAGAGGGGAACACTGAAGCTTTCTTT
11 TRBJ1-2 TRBD1 NA TRBV28 CATDRAYGYTF TGTGCCACCGACAGGGCCTATGGCTACACCTTC
14 TRBJ1-1 TRBD1 NA TRBV15 CATSRGQGNTEAFF TGTGCCACCAGCCGCGGACAGGGAAACACTGAAGCTTTCTTT
16 TRBJ1-1 TRBD1 NA TRBV5-1 CASSARTGERNTEAFF TGCGCCAGCAGCGCACGGACAGGGGAACGGAACACTGAAGCTTTCTTT
15 TRBJ1-4 NA NA TRBV7-2 CASSLPGTRGEKLFF TGTGCCAGCAGCCTCCCCGGGACCCGGGGGGAAAAACTGTTTTTT
14 TRBJ1-2 NA once TRBV5-6 CASSTATGIYGYTF TGTGCCAGCAGCACCGCGACAGGCATCTATGGCTACACCTTC
16 TRBJ1-2 NA few TRBV3-1/TRBV3-2 CASSQAGLGGIYGYTF TGTGCCAGCAGCCAAGCCGGCCTGGGAGGGATCTATGGCTACACCTTC
15 TRBJ2-7 TRBD2 NA TRBV5-1 CASSQLAGGTYEQYF TGCGCCAGCAGCCAGCTAGCGGGGGGAACCTACGAGCAGTACTTC
15 TRBJ1-2 NA NA TRBV19 CASSIVLSAEHGYTF TGTGCCAGTAGTATAGTTCTCTCGGCAGAACATGGCTACACCTTC
13 TRBJ2-7 TRBD1 NA TRBV6-5 CASTIRGRYEQYF TGTGCCAGCACGATAAGGGGGCGCTACGAGCAGTACTTC
14 TRBJ1-2 NA once TRBV5-6 CASSLGTPLYGYTF TGTGCCAGCAGCTTAGGGACACCGCTCTATGGCTACACCTTC
13 TRBJ1-2 NA NA TRBV12-3/TRBV12-4 CASSLRQSVSYTF TGTGCCAGCAGTTTGCGACAGTCGGTTAGCTACACCTTC
17 TRBJ1-2 TRBD1 NA TRBV18 CASSPGTGNSPGYGYTF TGTGCCAGCTCACCAGGGACAGGAAATTCCCCGGGCTATGGCTACACCTTC
15 TRBJ1-1 NA NA TRBV5-1 CASSLNRMGSAEAFF TGCGCCAGCAGCCTCAACAGGATGGGTAGCGCTGAAGCTTTCTTT
13 TRBJ1-2 NA NA TRBV18 CASSSELGLGYTF TGTGCCAGCTCCTCAGAGTTGGGCCTTGGCTACACCTTC
14 TRBJ1-1 NA NA TRBV27 CASSRGGLNTEAFF TGTGCCAGCAGTAGAGGGGGACTGAACACTGAAGCTTTCTTT
14 TRBJ1-6 TRBD1 once TRBV29-1 CSVSLGQDNSPLHF TGCAGCGTTTCCCTCGGACAGGATAATTCACCCCTCCACTTT
13 TRBJ2-1 TRBD2 NA TRBV30 CALLAGVGDEQFF TGTGCCTTACTAGCGGGAGTCGGCGATGAGCAGTTCTTC
14 TRBJ1-1 NA few TRBV18 CASSQGMMNTEAFF TGTGCCAGCTCCCAAGGGATGATGAACACTGAAGCTTTCTTT
17 TRBJ2-5 TRBD2 NA TRBV2 CASSDGEGGGRQETQYF TGTGCCAGCAGTGACGGGGAGGGAGGTGGCCGACAAGAGACCCAGTACTTC
18 TRBJ2-1 NA NA TRBV3-1/TRBV3-2 CASSQGPGLAGGANEQFF TGTGCCAGCAGCCAAGGACCCGGGCTAGCAGGAGGGGCCAATGAGCAGTTCTTC
16 TRBJ2-3 TRBD1 NA TRBV23-1 CASSQMKQGATDTQYF TGCGCCAGCAGTCAGATGAAACAGGGGGCCACAGATACGCAGTATTTT
13 TRBJ2-1 NA NA TRBV6-5 CASSRHLGYEQFF TGTGCCAGCAGTAGACACCTAGGCTATGAGCAGTTCTTC
16 TRBJ1-6 TRBD1 NA TRBV28 CASSPGQGTYNSPLHF TGTGCCAGCAGCCCGGGACAGGGAACCTATAATTCACCCCTCCACTTT
15 TRBJ1-1 NA NA TRBV5-1 CASSLVLSGGGEAFF TGCGCCAGCAGCTTGGTCCTATCGGGGGGCGGTGAAGCTTTCTTT
15 TRBJ2-2 NA NA TRBV7-8 CASSLVLQGTGELFF TGTGCCAGCAGCTTAGTGCTGCAGGGGACCGGGGAGCTGTTTTTT
14 TRBJ2-2 TRBD1 NA TRBV5-1 CASSSAGGGGELFF TGCGCCAGCAGCTCCGCAGGGGGTGGCGGGGAGCTGTTTTTT
15 TRBJ1-5 TRBD1 NA TRBV18 CASSPNQGAGQPQHF TGTGCCAGCTCACCTAATCAGGGGGCAGGGCAGCCCCAGCATTTT